The 10 T cell receptor beta chains below were found in one sample sequenced in a study of OX40 agonist ivuxolimab in advanced cancers. TCRdb's table, derived via immunoSEQ multiplex PCR, lists solely in-frame clones and lacks some. This sample carries 35,000 to 50,000 clones, 80% to 90% of them seen once, and the ten largest clones take approximately 2.4%. The material was CD4+ or CD8+ T cells sorted from blood, obtained in a trial of the OX40 agonist ivuxolimab. The receptors were sampled from an adult with an advanced solid tumor such as melanoma, head and neck, liver or kidney cancer.

The V gene is TRBV9, the J gene TRBJ1-6; 8 nucleotides line up with TRBD1. The J segment lost 0 bases and the V segment lost 3 bases, leaving 2 bases of the junction unmatched. CDR3 length equals 16 residues. Germline CDR1 reads SGDLS; CDR2 reads YYNGEE. For the CDR3, the DNA is TGTGCCAGCAGCGGACAGGGGAGCTCCTATAATTCACCCCTCCACTTT. Amino acid sequence: CASSGQGSSYNSPLHF.

This clone was counted a few times. The chain joins TRBV11-2 to TRBJ1-2; D possibly corresponds to TRBD1 (5 bases). Looked up from germline, CDR1 is SGHAT and CDR2 is FQNNGV. The CDR3 is made up of 14 amino acids. The DNA for the CDR3 is TGTGCTACAGCAGCTTATAAGGGAGGGGATGGCTACACCTTC. As protein: CATAAYKGGDGYTF.

This chain joins TRBV21-1 and TRBJ2-7. TRBV21-1 is a pseudogene. This CDR3 is built from 14 residues. The CDR3 here is CASSKRDQGDEQYV. CDR3 in DNA: TGTGCCAGCAGCAAAAGGGATCAGGGAGACGAGCAGTACGTC.

The chain recombines TRBV9 with TRBJ1-2; 10 nucleotides agree with TRBD1. CDR1 SGDLS and CDR2 YYNGEE come from the germline V gene. Trimming cost V 3 bases and J 4 bases; bases outside gene matches: 6. The CDR3 sequence is 15 residues long. CDR3 amino acids: CASSAGTGAGYGYTF. DNA for the CDR3: TGTGCCAGCAGCGCCGGGACAGGGGCGGGCTATGGCTACACCTTC. The complete variable domain, with remaining parts taken from reference TRBV9 and TRBJ1-2, reads DSGVTQTPKHLITATGQRVTLRCSPRSGDLSVYWYQQSLDQGLQFLIQYYNGEERAKGNILERFSAQQFPDLHSELNLSSLELGDSALYFCASSAGTGAGYGYTFGSGTRLTVV.

A few counts support this clone. The chain carries TRBV27 and TRBJ2-2; 9 nucleotides agree with TRBD2. This CDR3 spans 19 amino acids. Germline V gene data show CDR1 as MNHEY and CDR2 as SMNVEV (reference sequence). V dropped 7 bases and J dropped 0; count of bases not matched to a gene: 15. This chain's CDR3 is CASKRRGLAGYANTGELFF. Written as DNA, the CDR3 is TGTGCCAGCAAGCGTAGGGGGCTAGCGGGATACGCGAACACCGGGGAGCTGTTTTTT.

This rearrangement joins TRBV2 to TRBJ1-5; unclear D gene. V lost 7 bases and J 0 bases, leaving 13 bases between the germline ends. The CDR3 covers 15 residues. Germline lookup yields CDR1 SNHLY and CDR2 FYNNEI. CDR3 region: CASKVEINSNQPQHF. Written as DNA, the CDR3 is TGTGCCAGCAAAGTGGAGATCAATAGCAATCAGCCCCAGCATTTT.

The genes are TRBV5-4 and TRBJ2-3, with D unresolved. This CDR3 spans 13 amino acids. The V and J ends lost 0 bases and 4 bases respectively, with 6 bases between them. Germline assignment: CDR1 SGHNT and CDR2 YYREEE (reference sequence). CDR3 protein: CASSLGSADTQYF. CDR3 in DNA: TGTGCCAGCAGCTTGGGAAGCGCAGATACGCAGTATTTT.

For the CDR3, the DNA is TGCGCCAGCAGCGACCCCGGGACACCGAACACTGAAGCTTTCTTT. Protein: CASSDPGTPNTEAFF. This chain connects TRBV5-1 to TRBJ1-1, with D perhaps matching TRBD1 (6 bases). CDR3 size: 15 residues. V was pared by 4 bases and J by 1 base, with 14 bases between. CDR1 and CDR2 (germline): SGHRS, YFSETQ.

The chain links TRBV7-2 to TRBJ2-3; 8 bases align to TRBD2. The length of the CDR3 is 15 residues. Germline loops: CDR1 SGHTA, CDR2 FQGNSA. Losses at the gene ends were 4 bases for V and 8 bases for J; bases not matched to a gene: 11. As DNA, the CDR3 is TGTGCCAGCAGCTCCCTGGGACTAGGTGAGGCTACGCAGTATTTT. Translation gives CASSSLGLGEATQYF. Full variable domain (rest looked up from reference TRBV7-2 and TRBJ2-3): GAGVSQSPSNKVTEKGKDVELRCDPISGHTALYWYRQSLGQGLEFLIYFQGNSAPDKSGLPSDRFSAERTGGSVSTLTIQRTQQEDSAVYLCASSSLGLGEATQYFGPGTRLTVL.

This clone appeared a few times. V gene TRBV5-1 combines with J gene TRBJ2-5; D not certain. Per the germline V gene, CDR1 is SGHRS and CDR2 is YFSETQ. Between the trimmed V and J ends, which lost 1 base and 2 bases, there was a span of 9 bases. The CDR3 runs 14 residues. CDR3 region: CASSLFIQQETQYF. The CDR3 DNA sequence: TGCGCCAGCAGCTTGTTTATTCAACAAGAGACCCAGTACTTC.